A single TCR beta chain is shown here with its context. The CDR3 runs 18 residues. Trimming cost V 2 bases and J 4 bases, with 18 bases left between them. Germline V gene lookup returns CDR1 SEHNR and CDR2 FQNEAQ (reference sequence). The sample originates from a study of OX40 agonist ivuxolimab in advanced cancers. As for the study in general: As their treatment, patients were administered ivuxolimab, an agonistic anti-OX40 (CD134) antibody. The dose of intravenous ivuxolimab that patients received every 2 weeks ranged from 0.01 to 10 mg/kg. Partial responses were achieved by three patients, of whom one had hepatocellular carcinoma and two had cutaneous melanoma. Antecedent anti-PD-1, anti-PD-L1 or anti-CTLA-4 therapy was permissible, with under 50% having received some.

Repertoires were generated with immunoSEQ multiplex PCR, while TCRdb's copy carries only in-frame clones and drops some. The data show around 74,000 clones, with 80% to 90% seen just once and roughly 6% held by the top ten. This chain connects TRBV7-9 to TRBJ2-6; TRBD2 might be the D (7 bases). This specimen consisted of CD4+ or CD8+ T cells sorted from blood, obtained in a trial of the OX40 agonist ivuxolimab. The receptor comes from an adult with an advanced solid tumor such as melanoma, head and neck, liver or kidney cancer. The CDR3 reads CASSLYGGAASGANVLTF. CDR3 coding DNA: TGTGCCAGCAGCTTATATGGGGGGGCCGCTTCAGGGGCCAACGTCCTGACTTTC.